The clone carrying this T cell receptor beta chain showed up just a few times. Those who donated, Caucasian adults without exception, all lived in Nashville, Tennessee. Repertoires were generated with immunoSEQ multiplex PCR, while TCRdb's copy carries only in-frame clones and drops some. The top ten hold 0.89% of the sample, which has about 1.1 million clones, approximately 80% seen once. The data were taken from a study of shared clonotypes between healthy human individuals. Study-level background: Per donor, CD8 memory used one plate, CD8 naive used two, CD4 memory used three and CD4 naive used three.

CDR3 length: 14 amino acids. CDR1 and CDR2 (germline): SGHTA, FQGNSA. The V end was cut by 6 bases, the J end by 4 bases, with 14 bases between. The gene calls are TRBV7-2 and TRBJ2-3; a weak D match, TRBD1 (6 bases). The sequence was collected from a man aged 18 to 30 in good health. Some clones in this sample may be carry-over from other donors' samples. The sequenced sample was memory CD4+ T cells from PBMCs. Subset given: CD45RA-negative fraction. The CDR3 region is CASRMGAASDTQYF. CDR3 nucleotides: TGTGCCAGCAGGATGGGGGCCGCCTCAGATACGCAGTATTTT.